This T cell receptor beta chain was identified during a study of siplizumab effects on memory and regulatory T cells. V shed 4 bases and J shed 2 bases, with 10 bases lying between them. In germline, CDR1 is SGHRS, CDR2 YFSETQ. The length of the CDR3 is 14 residues. Notes on this clone: The antigen is unknown.

Study-wide points: Alloreactive clones mapping to unstimulated subsets formed only a minor fraction. Naive versus memory phenotype went unassigned for roughly 75-95% of proliferating CD4+ or CD8+ clones.

The repertoire was sequenced with immunoSEQ multiplex PCR; TCRdb's copy has only in-frame clones and lacks some. The data show 60,000 to 80,000 clones, roughly 80% seen once. The chain joins TRBV5-1 to TRBJ1-3; D unclear. Specimen: memory CD4+ T cells sorted from blood. This receptor was taken from a human donor in good health. The CDR3, as DNA: TGCGCCAGCAGCCCAAATTCGGCTGGAAACACCATATATTTT. Translated, it gives CASSPNSAGNTIYF. Full variable domain (remainder filled in from reference TRBV5-1 and TRBJ1-3): KAGVTQTPRYLIKTRGQQVTLSCSPISGHRSVSWYQQTPGQGLQFLFEYFSETQRNKGNFPGRFSGRQFSNSRSEMNVSTLELGDSALYLCASSPNSAGNTIYFGEGSWLTVV.